These 28 T cell receptor beta chains share one sample of origin, sequenced in a study of cytomegalovirus exposure and HLA in healthy donors. PCR involved 60 Vbeta and 13 Jbeta primers. Assay used: immunoSEQ multiplex PCR; TCRdb lists only in-frame clones, some missing. The sample records 70,000 to 90,000 clones, about 66% being singletons. Sequencing input: PBMCs. These receptors came from a man in his fifties or sixties in good health and CMV-seropositive.

The chain uses TRBV19 and TRBJ1-6, with 7 bases that match TRBD1. Germline CDR1 reads LNHDA; CDR2 reads SQIVND (reference sequence). The CDR3 contains 15 residues. J was trimmed by 7 bases and V by 5 bases; bases with no gene match: 8. CDR3 sequence reads: CASSAAGTANSPLHF. The CDR3 DNA reads TGTGCCAGTAGTGCAGCCGGGACAGCCAATTCACCCCTCCACTTT.

The chain recombines TRBV4-1 with TRBJ1-4; tentatively, D is TRBD1 (5 bases). Germline-derived CDR1 and CDR2 are MGHRA and YSYEKL. V was cut by 4 bases and J by 0 bases, with 15 bases left in between. There are 17 residues in the CDR3. The CDR3 spells CASSLRGDSATNEKLFF. As DNA, the CDR3 is TGCGCCAGCAGCCTCCGTGGGGACTCCGCAACTAATGAAAAACTGTTTTTT.

The genes are TRBV19 and TRBJ1-4; D is uncertain. The CDR3 sequence is 14 residues long. V lost 11 bases and J 0 bases, leaving 13 bases between the germline ends. In germline, CDR1 is LNHDA, CDR2 SQIVND (reference sequence). The CDR3 coding sequence is TGTGCCTCCCAGAGCGAGCCAACTAATGAAAAACTGTTTTTT. Translating gives CASQSEPTNEKLFF.

The chain couples TRBV27 to TRBJ2-7; D is possibly TRBD2 (6 bases). This CDR3 is 15 amino acids long. Germline CDR1 reads MNHEY; CDR2 reads SMNVEV (reference sequence). The V gene lost 3 bases and the J gene lost 4 bases, with 16 bases spanning the gap. In nucleotides, the CDR3 is TGTGCCAGCAGTTTGGGCGGGACTGCTATATACGAGCAGTACTTC. This gives the protein CASSLGGTAIYEQYF.

The chain joins TRBV7-6 to TRBJ1-4, with D hard to call. Germline V CDR1 and CDR2: SGHVS, FNYEAQ. V was shortened by 6 bases and J by 0 bases, with 8 bases between the two germline ends. CDR3 length: 14 amino acids. This chain's CDR3 is CASSPTATNEKLFF. The CDR3 DNA reads as TGTGCCAGCAGTCCCACGGCAACTAATGAAAAACTGTTTTTT.

This clone was found a few times. The chain couples TRBV6-1 to TRBJ2-7, with D perhaps matching TRBD2 (5 bases). Trimming stripped 3 bases from V and 3 bases from J, with 9 bases between. The CDR3 consists of 13 residues. The germline V gene has CDR1 MNHNS and CDR2 SASEGT. The CDR3 DNA sequence: TGTGCCAGCAGTGAGGGAGACTTCTACGAGCAGTACTTC. Amino acids: CASSEGDFYEQYF.

The V gene is TRBV28, the J gene TRBJ2-3, with a tentative D call TRBD2 (5 bases). The ends were cut back, 3 bases at V and 3 bases at J, with 16 bases in the middle. CDR1 is MDHEN, CDR2 SYDVKM, per germline. The CDR3 consists of 16 residues. The CDR3 loop is CASSFAASRPTDTQYF. CDR3 bases: TGTGCCAGCAGTTTTGCCGCTAGCCGTCCTACAGATACGCAGTATTTT.

Only one count was recorded for this clone. V usage is TRBV7-9 and J usage is TRBJ2-6, with D possibly being TRBD2 (5 bases). The CDR3 runs 16 residues. Per germline, CDR1 SEHNR and CDR2 FQNEAQ (reference sequence). Between the trimmed V and J ends, which lost 4 bases and 1 base, there was a span of 11 bases. The CDR3 sequence: CASSSIQRSGANVLTF. For the CDR3, the DNA is TGTGCCAGCAGCTCCATCCAGCGGTCTGGGGCCAACGTCCTGACTTTC.

The rearrangement joins TRBV5-1 to TRBJ2-3, with a possible D match to TRBD1 (5 bases). With 2 bases removed from V and 4 bases from J, the gap between germline ends came to 11 bases. The V gene's germline CDR1 is SGHRS and CDR2 YFSETQ. The CDR3 contains 14 residues. The CDR3 sequence: CASSFLAGSDTQYF. In nucleotides, the CDR3 is TGCGCCAGCAGCTTCTTGGCAGGGTCAGATACGCAGTATTTT.

The chain has TRBV29-1 and TRBJ1-5, with D perhaps matching TRBD1 (6 bases). This CDR3 has 14 amino acids. Trimming cost V 8 bases and J 4 bases, with 18 bases left between them. CDR1 SQVTM and CDR2 ANQGSEA come from the germline V gene. CDR3 in DNA: TGCAGCCCCTGGGGGGGGCCGACAAATCAGCCCCAGCATTTT. It encodes CSPWGGPTNQPQHF.

This chain connects TRBV7-9 to TRBJ1-2, with 12 bases identical to TRBD1. V shed 0 bases and J 8 bases; nucleotides not matched to a gene: 10. CDR1 SEHNR and CDR2 FQNEAQ come from the germline V gene (reference sequence). The CDR3 runs 17 residues. CDR3 DNA: TGTGCCAGCAGCTTAGCCGGGACAGGGGGCGCGAATACAGGCTACACCTTC. It translates to CASSLAGTGGANTGYTF.

The chain is built from TRBV7-9 and TRBJ2-7; D not certain. Trimming took 3 bases from V and 3 from J, leaving 6 bases between them. Germline lookup yields CDR1 SEHNR and CDR2 FQNEAQ (reference sequence). This CDR3 is 12 amino acids long. The DNA for the CDR3 is TGTGCCAGCAGCTTCTTCGTCTACGAGCAGTACTTC. It codes for CASSFFVYEQYF.

This chain connects TRBV27 to TRBJ2-1; 11 bases line up with TRBD2. Per the germline V gene, CDR1 is MNHEY and CDR2 is SMNVEV (reference sequence). J was trimmed by 8 bases and V by 4 bases; bases with no gene match: 10. The CDR3 loop spans 16 amino acids. CDR3 bases: TGTGCCAGCAGTTCCCTACTGACTAGCGGGATCCATGAGCAGTTCTTC. The encoded protein is CASSSLLTSGIHEQFF.

This clone was counted between two and nine times. V and J are TRBV9 and TRBJ1-3; D gene unclear. Between the trimmed V and J ends, which lost 2 bases and 3 bases, there was a span of 15 bases. The CDR3 consists of 16 residues. CDR1 is SGDLS, CDR2 YYNGEE, per germline. The CDR3 nucleotides read TGTGCCAGCAGCGTGAGGCGGGCCGCTCTTGGAAACACCATATATTTT. It specifies CASSVRRAALGNTIYF.

This clone was counted only a few times. The rearrangement uses TRBV2 and TRBJ2-3; possibly TRBD2 for D (7 bases). Germline CDR1 SNHLY, CDR2 FYNNEI. Trimming removed 5 bases from V and 3 bases from J, with 15 bases in between. The CDR3 spans 15 residues. CDR3 DNA sequence: TGTGCCAGCAGTCCTGGGGGGGACATGACAGATACGCAGTATTTT. Protein sequence: CASSPGGDMTDTQYF.

Worth noting for this clone: An end of the junction differs from the germline gene, which may be a read error. The J gene is TRBJ2-7, the V gene TRBV7-9, with D maybe TRBD2 (5 bases). CDR1 and CDR2 from the germline V gene are SEHNR and FQNEAQ (reference sequence). This CDR3 is 12 amino acids long. The CDR3 loop reads CSSSWTLGEQYF. For the CDR3, the DNA is TGTTCCAGCAGCTGGACTCTCGGCGAGCAGTACTTC.

The genes are TRBV6-1 and TRBJ1-3; maybe TRBD1 (5 bases). Trimming took 2 bases from V and 8 from J, leaving 10 bases between them. This CDR3 spans 13 amino acids. Germline loops: CDR1 MNHNS, CDR2 SASEGT. The DNA for the CDR3 is TGTGCCAGCAGTGAACAGGGAGGGTACACCATATATTTT. This translates into CASSEQGGYTIYF.

This chain uses TRBV11-2 with TRBJ1-3; D might be TRBD1 (5 bases). CDR3 length: 14 residues. Trimming took off 5 bases at V and 4 bases at J, with 12 bases between the two ends. Germline loops: CDR1 SGHAT, CDR2 FQNNGV. CDR3 in amino acids: CASSPGLGGNTIYF. CDR3 DNA sequence: TGTGCCAGCAGCCCAGGGTTGGGCGGAAACACCATATATTTT.

V and J are TRBV6-1 and TRBJ1-5, with D possibly matching TRBD1 (6 bases). CDR3 size: 16 residues. Trimming left V 2 bases short and J 2 bases short, with 13 bases between. Germline V lookup: CDR1 MNHNS, CDR2 SASEGT. This CDR3 is CASSEMGGLGNQPQHF. For the CDR3, the DNA is TGTGCCAGCAGTGAAATGGGGGGGCTGGGCAATCAGCCCCAGCATTTT.

The chain recombines TRBV4-1 with TRBJ2-5, with 7 bases that match TRBD2. TRBJ2-7 matches the DNA end more closely, so the J call is doubtful. The CDR3 is made up of 16 amino acids. Looked up from germline, CDR1 is MGHRA and CDR2 is YSYEKL. CDR3 in amino acids: CASSQDQYGLAYEQYF. CDR3 DNA: TGCGCCAGCAGCCAAGATCAGTACGGACTAGCCTACGAGCAGTACTTC.

This clone has more than one count but fewer than ten. DNA for the CDR3: TGTGCCAGCAGTTACGGACAGGCGGGGGAGACCCAGTACTTC. It specifies CASSYGQAGETQYF. The gene calls are TRBV6-6 and TRBJ2-5; tentative D call: TRBD1 (7 bases). This CDR3 region has 14 residues. Germline V gene sequence: CDR1 MNHNY, CDR2 SVGAGI (reference sequence). V shed 2 bases and J shed 5 bases, with 12 bases lying between them.

The rearrangement links TRBV6-5 to TRBJ2-7, with D possibly being TRBD2 (5 bases). CDR3 size: 14 residues. Per the germline V gene, CDR1 is MNHEY and CDR2 is SVGAGI. V lost 2 bases to trimming and J lost 4 bases, with 12 bases between them. CDR3 sequence reads: CASSYTGDSYEQYF. The CDR3 DNA is TGTGCCAGCAGTTACACCGGGGATTCTTACGAGCAGTACTTC.

The V gene is TRBV5-6, the J gene TRBJ2-5; 9 bases are a match to TRBD1. The CDR3 is 14 residues long. J was trimmed by 2 bases and V by 4 bases; bases with no gene match: 3. Germline V gene sequence: CDR1 SGHDT, CDR2 YYEEEE. The DNA for the CDR3 is TGTGCCAGCAGCCACGGACAGGGGCAAGAGACCCAGTACTTC. Translating it yields CASSHGQGQETQYF.

The rearrangement uses TRBV27 and TRBJ2-1, with TRBD2 matching over 8 bases. V shed 3 bases, J shed 4 bases, and the junction held 17 bases outside the gene matches. The CDR3 has 19 residues. The V gene's germline CDR1 is MNHEY and CDR2 SMNVEV (reference sequence). The CDR3 bases are TGTGCCAGCAGTTTGGGGCTAGCGGGTCAACGAGGGGGGTACAATGAGCAGTTCTTC. Translating gives CASSLGLAGQRGGYNEQFF.

The chain joins TRBV9 to TRBJ1-1; perhaps TRBD1 as D (5 bases). Germline CDR1 SGDLS, CDR2 YYNGEE. The CDR3 spans 12 residues. V shed 4 bases and J shed 6 bases, with 10 bases lying between them. The DNA of the CDR3 is TGTGCCAGCAGCCCAGGAGGGGCTGAAGCTTTCTTT. The encoded protein is CASSPGGAEAFF. The complete variable domain, with remaining parts taken from reference TRBV9 and TRBJ1-1, reads DSGVTQTPKHLITATGQRVTLRCSPRSGDLSVYWYQQSLDQGLQFLIQYYNGEERAKGNILERFSAQQFPDLHSELNLSSLELGDSALYFCASSPGGAEAFFGQGTRLTVV.

The chain is built from TRBV7-2 and TRBJ2-1; possibly TRBD2 for D (6 bases). CDR3 length equals 16 residues. V was clipped by 1 base and J by 2 bases, with 12 bases between them. The germline V gene encodes CDR1 SGHTA and CDR2 FQGNSA. CDR3 protein: CASSLDSGGTYNEQFF. The CDR3 nucleotides are TGTGCCAGCAGCTTAGATAGCGGAGGGACCTACAATGAGCAGTTCTTC. The entire variable domain, with the rest obtained from reference TRBV7-2 and TRBJ2-1, is as follows: GAGVSQSPSNKVTEKGKDVELRCDPISGHTALYWYRQSLGQGLEFLIYFQGNSAPDKSGLPSDRFSAERTGGSVSTLTIQRTQQEDSAVYLCASSLDSGGTYNEQFFGPGTRLTVL.

This clone turned up a few times. This sequence joins TRBV7-2 and TRBJ1-5; D remains unclear. Germline V gene lookup returns CDR1 SGHTA and CDR2 FQGNSA. This CDR3 is built from 15 residues. V was clipped by 0 bases and J by 0 bases, with 6 bases between them. The DNA of the CDR3 is TGTGCCAGCAGCTTAGCCCTTAATAGCAATCAGCCCCAGCATTTT. Protein sequence: CASSLALNSNQPQHF.

This clone was detected a few times. The V call is TRBV7-6, the J call TRBJ1-3; D might be TRBD1 (5 bases). CDR3 length: 14 amino acids. Germline CDR1 and CDR2: SGHVS and FNYEAQ. Trimming removed 8 bases at V and 4 bases at J, with 15 bases between. CDR3 nucleotides: TGTGCCAGCGGAGGTGGAGGGGTAGGAAACACCATATATTTT. Protein product: CASGGGGVGNTIYF.